The 16 T cell receptor beta chains below come from one sample, sequenced in a study of shared clonotypes between healthy human individuals. TCRdb's table, derived via immunoSEQ multiplex PCR, lists solely in-frame clones and lacks some. The sample holds about 820,000 clones, more than 85% seen once. The naive CD8 fraction comprised CD45RO-negative cells positively selected for CCR7 and excluded terminally differentiated effector memory CD45RA+ cells. Sequenced material: naive CD8+ T cells sorted from blood. The receptors originated from a man aged 25 to 40 in good health.

This sequence joins TRBV28 and TRBJ2-7; the match to TRBD2 covers 14 bases. Germline lookup yields CDR1 MDHEN and CDR2 SYDVKM. This CDR3 comprises 14 residues. V lost 8 bases to trimming and J lost 3 bases; unmatched junction nucleotides: 3. The CDR3 loop reads CASAGLAGVYEQYF. The CDR3 bases are TGTGCCAGCGCGGGACTAGCGGGAGTCTACGAGCAGTACTTC.

The V call is TRBV7-9, the J call TRBJ2-1, with TRBD2 matching 10 bases. The V gene end was trimmed by 8 bases and the J gene end by 10 bases; junction bases not matched to a gene: 17. Germline CDR1 and CDR2: SEHNR and FQNEAQ (reference sequence). The CDR3 totals 16 residues. The CDR3 DNA sequence: TGTGCCAGCCGACCCATCCTAGCGGGAGCCGCGCTCGAGCAGTTCTTC. It codes for CASRPILAGAALEQFF.

The chain recombines TRBV4-1 with TRBJ2-6, with D possibly matching TRBD1 (5 bases). Looked up from germline, CDR1 is MGHRA and CDR2 is YSYEKL. This CDR3 is built from 14 residues. V was pared by 10 bases and J by 0 bases, with 10 bases between. CDR3 loop: CATSQDSGANVLTF. CDR3 nucleotide sequence: TGCGCCACCTCACAGGACTCTGGGGCCAACGTCCTGACTTTC.

The rearrangement uses TRBV10-3 and TRBJ1-5, with D possibly matching TRBD1 (5 bases). Germline loops: CDR1 ENHRY, CDR2 SYGVKD. The CDR3 contains 13 residues. V dropped 1 base and J dropped 7 bases, with 8 bases sitting between them. The CDR3 sequence is CAISEYGDQPQHF. Here the CDR3 DNA reads TGTGCCATCAGTGAGTACGGGGACCAGCCCCAGCATTTT.

This clone was seen only a few times. The DNA for the CDR3 is TGTGCCAGCAGGGCCAGGGTTTCGATCGGGGAGCTGTTTTTT. This sequence encodes CASRARVSIGELFF. V is TRBV14 and J is TRBJ2-2; D is possibly TRBD1 (5 bases). Trimming pared 6 bases from V and 7 bases from J, leaving 15 bases between. CDR3 size: 14 residues. Per the germline V gene, CDR1 is SGHDN and CDR2 is FVKESK.

The chain recombines TRBV21-1 with TRBJ2-7. TRBV21-1 constitutes a pseudogene. The CDR3 is 15 residues long. In nucleotides, the CDR3 is TGTGCCAGCAGCTCCCGAGGGGACGATTGCTACGAGCAGTACTTC. Protein sequence: CASSSRGDDCYEQYF.

The rearrangement joins TRBV5-1 to TRBJ2-2; 8 bases fit TRBD2. Germline loops: CDR1 SGHRS, CDR2 YFSETQ. The V gene end was trimmed by 3 bases and the J gene end by 1 base; junction bases not matched to a gene: 5. The CDR3 has 16 amino acids. CDR3 loop: CASSWSGRGNTGELFF. For the CDR3, the DNA is TGCGCCAGCAGCTGGAGCGGGAGAGGGAACACCGGGGAGCTGTTTTTT.

As regards this clone: The identical CDR3 is also encoded by other nucleotide sequences in the sample. This chain uses TRBV9 with TRBJ2-7, with TRBD2 identical over 8 bases. This CDR3 is built from 15 residues. After removal of 0 bases from V and 1 base from J, the junction contained 3 bases not matched to a gene. Germline loops: CDR1 SGDLS, CDR2 YYNGEE. The CDR3 coding sequence is TGTGCCAGCAGCGTAGGTGCGGGAGGTTCCTACGAGCAGTACTTC. It translates to CASSVGAGGSYEQYF.

V is TRBV12-5 and J is TRBJ2-1; D tentatively reads TRBD1 or TRBD2 (5 bases each). Looked up from germline, CDR1 is LGHNT and CDR2 is FRNRAP. The CDR3 has 16 amino acids. V shed 1 base and J shed 4 bases, with 14 bases lying between them. This CDR3 is CASGLASGPGYNEQFF. The CDR3 coding sequence is TGTGCTAGTGGTTTGGCATCGGGACCAGGTTACAATGAGCAGTTCTTC.

This clone was seen once. Different DNA sequences within this sample yield the same CDR3. This chain connects TRBV9 to TRBJ1-3; D gene ambiguous. Germline V gives CDR1 SGDLS, CDR2 YYNGEE. The CDR3 loop spans 13 amino acids. V shed 4 bases and J shed 0 bases, with 5 bases lying between them. CDR3 in amino acids: CASSPSSGNTIYF. The CDR3 region has the DNA TGTGCCAGCAGCCCCTCCTCTGGAAACACCATATATTTT.

The V gene is TRBV30, the J gene TRBJ2-3; no definite D call. Germline loops: CDR1 GTSNPN, CDR2 SVGIG (reference sequence). This CDR3 is built from 12 residues. Trimming stripped 4 bases from V and 6 bases from J, with 11 bases between. The chain's CDR3 is CAWTPTTDTQYF. The CDR3 DNA reads as TGTGCCTGGACCCCGACAACTGATACGCAGTATTTT. Complete variable domain (other parts from reference TRBV30 and TRBJ2-3): SQTIHQWPATLVQPVGSPLSLECTVEGTSNPNLYWYRQAAGRGLQLLFYSVGIGQISSEVPQNLSASRPQDRQFILSSKKLLLSDSGFYLCAWTPTTDTQYFGPGTRLTVL.

The chain uses TRBV7-9 and TRBJ2-3; unclear D gene. This CDR3 is 15 amino acids long. V was pared by 3 bases and J by 4 bases, with 14 bases between. Looked up from germline, CDR1 is SEHNR and CDR2 is FQNEAQ (reference sequence). The CDR3 sequence: CASSFGFNSPDTQYF. In DNA, the CDR3 is TGTGCCAGCAGCTTCGGTTTTAATAGCCCAGATACGCAGTATTTT.

The gene calls are TRBV7-3 and TRBJ2-3, with D unresolved. V lost 4 bases to trimming and J lost 3 bases, with 8 bases between them. The CDR3 has 13 amino acids. CDR1 and CDR2 (germline): SGHTA, FQGTGA. CDR3 DNA: TGTGCCAGCAGCTCCCTCTCAACAGATACGCAGTATTTT. This sequence encodes CASSSLSTDTQYF.

Points on this clone: In the same sample, other DNA sequences code for this CDR3. This chain joins TRBV7-9 and TRBJ2-7; 7 bases are a match to TRBD2. With 5 bases clipped from V and 2 bases from J, the junction kept 3 bases outside the gene matches. Per the germline V gene, CDR1 is SEHNR and CDR2 is FQNEAQ (reference sequence). The CDR3 has 13 amino acids. The CDR3 sequence is CASSGGGTYEQYF. The CDR3 DNA follows: TGTGCCAGCAGCGGCGGGGGAACCTACGAGCAGTACTTC. Variable domain in full (rest from reference TRBV7-9 and TRBJ2-7): DTGVSQNPRHKITKRGQNVTFRCDPISEHNRLYWYRQTLGQGPEFLTYFQNEAQLEKSRLLSDRFSAERPKGSFSTLEIQRTEQGDSAMYLCASSGGGTYEQYFGPGTRLTVT.

This rearrangement joins TRBV2 to TRBJ2-2; either TRBD1 or TRBD2 may supply D (5 bases each). This CDR3 is 15 amino acids long. The V end lost 5 bases, the J end lost 0 bases, and 10 bases lay between the germline ends. Germline assignment: CDR1 SNHLY and CDR2 FYNNEI. The CDR3 DNA follows: TGTGCCAGCAGTATAGGGACCACGAACACCGGGGAGCTGTTTTTT. This translates into CASSIGTTNTGELFF. Filled out from reference TRBV2 and TRBJ2-2, the complete variable domain reads EPEVTQTPSHQVTQMGQEVILRCVPISNHLYFYWYRQILGQKVEFLVSFYNNEISEKSEIFDDQFSVERPDGSNFTLKIRSTKLEDSAMYFCASSIGTTNTGELFFGEGSRLTVL.

The genes are TRBV29-1 and TRBJ2-1; D remains ambiguous. The length of the CDR3 is 12 residues. V was cut by 6 bases and J by 4 bases, with 10 bases left in between. Germline CDR1 and CDR2: SQVTM and ANQGSEA. CDR3 sequence: CSVILTYNEQFF. As DNA, the CDR3 is TGCAGCGTCATCCTGACTTACAATGAGCAGTTCTTC.